Shown below are 18 T cell receptor beta chains from a single sample sequenced in a study of blood T cell repertoires in COVID-19. The assay was immunoSEQ multiplex PCR, and TCRdb's table has in-frame clones only and misses some. The sample has roughly 130,000 clones, around 90% seen once; the top ten hold over 3.5%. Sequencing was done on a sample of peripheral blood. The source is a man in his fifties with active COVID-19.

The V and J genes are TRBV19 and TRBJ2-3, with 12 bases aligning to TRBD2. Germline assignment: CDR1 LNHDA and CDR2 SQIVND (reference sequence). V shed 5 bases and J 3 bases; nucleotides not matched to a gene: 6. The CDR3 loop spans 16 amino acids. CDR3 nucleotides: TGTGCCAGTAGTTCTCTAGCGGGAGGGCGGACAGATACGCAGTATTTT. Translation gives CASSSLAGGRTDTQYF.

This sequence joins TRBV6-1 and TRBJ2-2; D is ambiguous. Trimming removed 2 bases from V and 3 bases from J, with 4 bases in between. Per germline, CDR1 MNHNS and CDR2 SASEGT. The CDR3 consists of 13 residues. The CDR3 DNA reads TGTGCCAGCAGTGAACCAGACACCGGGGAGCTGTTTTTT. Translation: CASSEPDTGELFF.

The V and J genes are TRBV6-5 and TRBJ1-2, with D possibly being TRBD1 (6 bases). The CDR3 runs to 15 residues. V gave up 4 bases and J gave up 7 bases, with 19 bases separating them. Germline-derived CDR1 and CDR2 are MNHEY and SVGAGI. The CDR3 is CASSSGGPTSGGYTF. The CDR3 coding sequence is TGTGCCAGCAGTTCTGGGGGCCCAACGTCTGGTGGCTACACCTTC.

This clone appeared once. The chain couples TRBV5-1 to TRBJ2-7; D ambiguous. Germline values: CDR1 SGHRS, CDR2 YFSETQ. V shed 0 bases and J shed 3 bases, with 10 bases lying between them. The CDR3 is 14 residues long. The CDR3 loop is CASSLVAGYYEQYF. The CDR3 region has the DNA TGCGCCAGCAGCTTGGTGGCCGGGTACTACGAGCAGTACTTC.

The J gene is TRBJ2-2, the V gene TRBV7-3; D not resolved. This CDR3 spans 15 amino acids. Between the trimmed V and J ends, which lost 0 bases and 1 base, there was a span of 6 bases. The germline V gene has CDR1 SGHTA and CDR2 FQGTGA. In nucleotides, the CDR3 is TGTGCCAGCAGCTTAACTCCGGTGAACACCGGGGAGCTGTTTTTT. This gives the protein CASSLTPVNTGELFF.

The J gene is TRBJ1-1, the V gene TRBV19; possibly TRBD1 for D (6 bases). The CDR3 totals 13 residues. V was shortened by 6 bases and J by 5 bases, with 13 bases between the two germline ends. The germline V gene has CDR1 LNHDA and CDR2 SQIVND (reference sequence). CDR3 in amino acids: CASSTGFGTEAFF. As DNA, the CDR3 is TGTGCCAGTAGCACAGGGTTCGGAACTGAAGCTTTCTTT. The full variable domain, rest sourced from reference TRBV19 and TRBJ1-1, is DGGITQSPKYLFRKEGQNVTLSCEQNLNHDAMYWYRQDPGQGLRLIYYSQIVNDFQKGDIAEGYSVSREKKESFPLTVTSAQKNPTAFYLCASSTGFGTEAFFGQGTRLTVV.

J is TRBJ1-5 and V is TRBV19; weak D call: TRBD1 (6 bases). Germline CDR1 is LNHDA and CDR2 is SQIVND (reference sequence). Trimming removed 7 bases from V and 4 bases from J, with 14 bases in between. CDR3 size: 14 residues. CDR3 in amino acids: CASTSPGDNQPQHF. CDR3 nucleotides: TGTGCCAGTACCTCGCCAGGGGATAATCAGCCCCAGCATTTT.

V gene TRBV6-1 combines with J gene TRBJ2-7, with D perhaps matching TRBD2 (6 bases). In germline, CDR1 is MNHNS, CDR2 SASEGT. The CDR3 covers 16 residues. V gave up 4 bases and J gave up 4 bases, with 20 bases separating them. CDR3 protein: CASSGTGSRSGYEQYF. Here the CDR3 DNA reads TGTGCCAGCAGTGGGACCGGGAGCCGTTCTGGTTACGAGCAGTACTTC.

J is TRBJ1-6 and V is TRBV19; the match to TRBD1 covers 7 bases. Trimming removed 2 bases from V and 10 bases from J; junction bases left unmatched: 5. CDR1 is LNHDA and CDR2 is SQIVND in the germline V gene (reference sequence). The CDR3 runs to 14 residues. In DNA, the CDR3 is TGTGCCAGTAGTATAAACAGGGGAAACTCACCCCTCCACTTT. It specifies CASSINRGNSPLHF. Filled out from reference TRBV19 and TRBJ1-6, the complete variable domain reads DGGITQSPKYLFRKEGQNVTLSCEQNLNHDAMYWYRQDPGQGLRLIYYSQIVNDFQKGDIAEGYSVSREKKESFPLTVTSAQKNPTAFYLCASSINRGNSPLHFGNGTRLTVT.

The gene calls are TRBV5-4 and TRBJ1-1; D call uncertain. The V gene's germline CDR1 is SGHNT and CDR2 YYREEE (reference sequence). The CDR3 spans 13 residues. Trimming shortened V by 0 bases and J by 5 bases, and 8 bases separated the two germline ends. The CDR3 is CASSLELRTEAFF. The CDR3 DNA is TGTGCCAGCAGCTTGGAACTGCGTACTGAAGCTTTCTTT.

Here the CDR3 DNA reads TGTGCCAGCAGGCGAGCGGAAAACATTCAGTACTTC. It is translated as CASRRAENIQYF. The chain joins TRBV2 to TRBJ2-4; the D gene is possibly TRBD2 (5 bases). The V and J ends lost 6 bases and 5 bases respectively, with 8 bases between them. The germline CDR1 and CDR2 sequences are SNHLY and FYNNEI. CDR3 size: 12 residues.

The chain couples TRBV5-6 to TRBJ1-4, with D possibly matching TRBD1 (6 bases). The CDR3 is 14 amino acids. Germline CDR1 is SGHDT and CDR2 is YYEEEE. The V and J ends lost 2 bases and 6 bases respectively, with 11 bases between them. The CDR3 sequence: CASSFRGSDEKLFF. CDR3 bases: TGTGCCAGCAGCTTTAGGGGGTCGGATGAAAAACTGTTTTTT.

The chain is built from TRBV5-5 and TRBJ1-3, with D possibly TRBD1 on 6 matching bases. Germline values: CDR1 SGHKS, CDR2 YYEKEE (reference sequence). Trimming took 7 bases from V and 0 from J, leaving 14 bases between them. The CDR3 length is 15 residues. CDR3 in DNA: TGTGCCAGCCTTCAGGGGATTAGCTCTGGAAACACCATATATTTT. This encodes CASLQGISSGNTIYF.

This clone is judged medium-sized (0.01 to 0.1%). V gene TRBV14 combines with J gene TRBJ2-3; 7 positions agree with TRBD2. Trimming took 1 base from V and 3 from J; bases not matched to a gene: 7. This CDR3 has 16 residues. CDR1 and CDR2 from the germline V gene are SGHDN and FVKESK. CDR3 amino acids: CASSQGGRASTDTQYF. The CDR3 DNA reads as TGTGCCAGCAGCCAAGGGGGGAGGGCCAGTACAGATACGCAGTATTTT.

In its sample, this clone was seen once. The V gene is TRBV19, the J gene TRBJ2-7, with 7 bases identical to TRBD1. This CDR3 is built from 14 residues. Unmatched junction bases numbered 4, after V lost 5 bases and J lost 0 bases. CDR1 and CDR2 from the germline V gene are LNHDA and SQIVND (reference sequence). The chain's CDR3 is CASSPRDSSYEQYF. The CDR3 region has the DNA TGTGCCAGTAGTCCCCGGGACAGCTCCTACGAGCAGTACTTC.

The chain is built from TRBV15 and TRBJ1-3, with D maybe TRBD1 (6 bases). Germline V gives CDR1 LNHNV, CDR2 YYDKDF (reference sequence). With 0 bases removed from V and 1 base from J, the gap between germline ends came to 13 bases. The CDR3 contains 17 residues. DNA for the CDR3: TGTGCCACCAGCAGAGATGGGGGACACGTATCTGGAAACACCATATATTTT. It encodes CATSRDGGHVSGNTIYF.

The chain joins TRBV12-3 or TRBV12-4 to TRBJ1-3; the D gene is possibly TRBD1 (5 bases). Trimming took 6 bases from V and 1 from J, leaving 7 bases between them. There are 13 residues in the CDR3. The CDR3 protein is CASRRQSGNTIYF. CDR3 nucleotides: TGTGCCAGCAGAAGACAGTCTGGAAACACCATATATTTT.

The chain links TRBV2 to TRBJ2-7, with a tentative D call TRBD2 (6 bases). Germline V CDR1 and CDR2: SNHLY, FYNNEI. V lost 1 base and J lost 3, with 10 bases in between. This CDR3 has 14 amino acids. The CDR3: CASSEGRDRYEQYV. The CDR3 region has the DNA TGTGCCAGCAGTGAAGGGCGGGACCGCTACGAGCAGTACGTC.